This section outlines one TCR beta chain sequence together with its context. This CDR3 comprises 15 residues. Germline values: CDR1 WNHNN, CDR2 SYGVQD (reference sequence). V was trimmed by 6 bases and J by 2 bases, leaving 15 bases between them. The sample belongs to a study of T-cell reconstitution after alpha-beta-depleted transplantation in children. For TCRbeta, the library was prepared with unique molecular identifiers. TCRdb processed the PCR reads anew with MiXCR; each CDR3 protein has one entry. The sample lists about 270,000 distinct CDR3 sequences; 9.9% were seen once. This receptor was obtained from a human donor who donated a stem cell graft to a child with SCID. This sequence joins TRBV10-1 and TRBJ2-3; D may match TRBD1 or TRBD2 (5 bases each). Source: PBMCs from the stem cell graft donor, taken from the stem cell graft. The CDR3 nucleotides are TGCGCCAGCAGCGTCCGGGACCCAAACACAGATACGCAGTATTTT. This encodes CASSVRDPNTDTQYF.